A single sample is the source of the 29 T cell receptor beta chains below, sequenced in a study of cytomegalovirus exposure and HLA in healthy donors. The PCR was carried out with 60 Vbeta primers and 13 Jbeta primers. Profiling relied on immunoSEQ multiplex PCR, and the TCRdb table lists in-frame clones only, not all of them. The sample carries fewer than 200,000 clones, approximately 80% recorded once. The sequencing input was PBMCs. The receptors shown here come from a woman in her fifties or sixties in good health and CMV-seronegative.

The V and J genes are TRBV2 and TRBJ2-5; a weak D match, TRBD1 (6 bases). CDR1 and CDR2 from the germline V gene are SNHLY and FYNNEI. V was shortened by 7 bases and J by 3 bases, with 15 bases between the two germline ends. The CDR3 consists of 14 residues. The DNA for the CDR3 is TGTGCCAGCAATCCGGGTAGGACAGAAGAGACCCAGTACTTC. This translates into CASNPGRTEETQYF.

V and J are TRBV30 and TRBJ1-2; 7 nucleotides line up with TRBD1. J was trimmed by 2 bases and V by 2 bases; bases with no gene match: 5. This CDR3 is built from 14 residues. Germline V gene sequence: CDR1 GTSNPN, CDR2 SVGIG (reference sequence). CDR3 residues: CAWSHGQANYGYTF. As DNA, the CDR3 is TGTGCCTGGAGTCATGGACAGGCCAACTATGGCTACACCTTC.

J is TRBJ2-3 and V is TRBV5-1; D is ambiguous. CDR1 is SGHRS, CDR2 YFSETQ, per germline. CDR3 length: 15 amino acids. V was cut by 4 bases and J by 0 bases, with 12 bases left in between. Here the CDR3 DNA reads TGCGCCAGCAGCCCCCTACCGTATAGCACAGATACGCAGTATTTT. Its translation: CASSPLPYSTDTQYF.

This chain joins TRBV28 and TRBJ2-2; 7 bases fit TRBD1. The CDR3 has 14 residues. Germline V gene lookup returns CDR1 MDHEN and CDR2 SYDVKM. The V gene end was trimmed by 5 bases and the J gene end by 6 bases; junction bases not matched to a gene: 6. The DNA of the CDR3 is TGTGCCAGCAGTCGACAGGGATCGGCCGGGGAGCTGTTTTTT. Encoded protein: CASSRQGSAGELFF.

V is TRBV2 and J is TRBJ1-5; maybe TRBD1 (5 bases). The V gene lost 8 bases and the J gene lost 7 bases, with 12 bases spanning the gap. This CDR3 is 12 amino acids long. Germline values: CDR1 SNHLY, CDR2 FYNNEI. CDR3 coding DNA: TGTGCCAGCGCGGGGGGGGAACAGCCCCAGCATTTT. Encoded protein: CASAGGEQPQHF.

The CDR3 spells CASSPGQQYNEQFF. Here the CDR3 DNA reads TGTGCCAGCAGCCCGGGACAGCAATACAATGAGCAGTTCTTC. J is TRBJ2-1 and V is TRBV6-5; 7 nucleotides line up with TRBD1. Germline CDR1 reads MNHEY; CDR2 reads SVGAGI. The CDR3 contains 14 residues. V was pared by 6 bases and J by 4 bases, with 6 bases of the junction left unmatched.

The CDR3 DNA is TGTGCCAGCTCACCACAAGGGAGCGTCACTGAAGCTTTCTTT. Its translation: CASSPQGSVTEAFF. The chain is built from TRBV18 and TRBJ1-1; D unresolved. The germline V and J ends were trimmed by 1 base and 4 bases, with 10 bases remaining between them. The germline V gene encodes CDR1 KGHSH and CDR2 LQKENI. The CDR3 length is 14 residues. Variable domain in full (rest from reference TRBV18 and TRBJ1-1): NAGVMQNPRHLVRRRGQEARLRCSPMKGHSHVYWYRQLPEEGLKFMVYLQKENIIDESGMPKERFSAEFPKEGPSILRIQQVVRGDSAAYFCASSPQGSVTEAFFGQGTRLTVV.

This chain links TRBV29-1 with TRBJ2-1; a possible D gene is TRBD2 (5 bases). V was pared by 3 bases and J by 3 bases, with 6 bases between. The CDR3 totals 12 residues. CDR1 SQVTM and CDR2 ANQGSEA come from the germline V gene. The chain's CDR3 is CSVDAGYNEQFF. In nucleotides, the CDR3 is TGCAGCGTTGACGCGGGCTACAATGAGCAGTTCTTC.

This clone was counted once. This chain joins TRBV28 and TRBJ1-1; D is uncertain. The ends were cut back, 1 base at V and 0 bases at J, with 9 bases in the middle. The CDR3 is made up of 15 amino acids. Germline V gives CDR1 MDHEN, CDR2 SYDVKM. CDR3 region: CASSLFGRLNTEAFF. For the CDR3, the DNA is TGTGCCAGCAGTTTATTTGGGAGATTGAACACTGAAGCTTTCTTT.

The chain combines TRBV7-7 with TRBJ2-2; D possibly corresponds to TRBD2 (6 bases). Germline values: CDR1 SSHAT, CDR2 FNYEAQ (reference sequence). The CDR3 is made up of 14 amino acids. Trimming pared 0 bases from V and 6 bases from J, leaving 8 bases between. The CDR3 sequence: CASSLAGEAGELFF. The CDR3 coding sequence is TGTGCCAGCAGCTTAGCAGGGGAGGCCGGGGAGCTGTTTTTT. Looking up the rest from reference TRBV7-7 and TRBJ2-2 gives the full variable domain: GAGVSQSPRYKVTKRGQDVTLRCDPISSHATLYWYQQALGQGPEFLTYFNYEAQPDKSGLPSDRFSAERPEGSISTLTIQRTEQRDSAMYRCASSLAGEAGELFFGEGSRLTVL.

The chain employs TRBV28 and TRBJ1-4, with TRBD1 matching over 7 bases. V lost 5 bases to trimming and J lost 4 bases; unmatched junction nucleotides: 13. The CDR3 spans 17 residues. Germline CDR1 is MDHEN and CDR2 is SYDVKM. The CDR3 sequence is CASSPQTGPGLNEKLFF. For the CDR3, the DNA is TGTGCCAGCAGTCCTCAGACAGGGCCCGGACTTAATGAAAAACTGTTTTTT.

This clone has only one observation. This chain connects TRBV7-2 to TRBJ1-5; no firm D call. The germline gives CDR1 SGHTA, CDR2 FQGNSA. Trimming stripped 4 bases from V and 4 bases from J, with 8 bases between. The CDR3 runs 13 residues. CDR3 sequence: CASSSERNQPQHF. The CDR3 DNA follows: TGTGCCAGCAGCTCGGAGAGAAATCAGCCCCAGCATTTT.

The chain is built from TRBV7-2 and TRBJ1-6; 8 bases align to TRBD1. Germline V gene sequence: CDR1 SGHTA, CDR2 FQGNSA. The CDR3 spans 14 residues. J gave up 10 bases and V 6 bases, and 8 bases lay outside the gene matches. Here the CDR3 reads CASRTTGVESPLHF. The CDR3 DNA follows: TGTGCCAGCAGAACGACAGGGGTAGAATCACCCCTCCACTTT.

A word on this clone: Other DNA variants within this sample encode the same CDR3. The V call is TRBV28, the J call TRBJ1-1; D gene unclear. The CDR3 runs to 11 residues. The germline CDR1 and CDR2 sequences are MDHEN and SYDVKM. Trimming shortened V by 5 bases and J by 5 bases, and 6 bases separated the two germline ends. DNA for the CDR3: TGTGCCAGCAGTCCACATACTGAAGCTTTCTTT. Amino acid sequence: CASSPHTEAFF.

The CDR3 here is CASSPPGHPGTEAFF. CDR3 coding DNA: TGCGCCAGCAGCCCTCCGGGACACCCCGGGACTGAAGCTTTCTTT. V is TRBV5-1 and J is TRBJ1-1; the D gene is possibly TRBD1 (6 bases). Trimming took off 4 bases at V and 5 bases at J, with 18 bases between the two ends. CDR3 size: 15 residues. The germline CDR1 and CDR2 sequences are SGHRS and YFSETQ.

This clone was observed a handful of times. The chain joins TRBV28 to TRBJ1-2; tentative D call: TRBD1 (5 bases). This CDR3 comprises 13 residues. Trimming cost V 3 bases and J 5 bases, with 10 bases left between them. Germline CDR1 and CDR2: MDHEN and SYDVKM. This CDR3 is CASSFGAAYGYTF. The CDR3, as DNA: TGTGCCAGCAGTTTTGGGGCCGCATATGGCTACACCTTC.

The CDR3 region has the DNA TGTGCCATCAACTCACTAGCGGGAGGGCAGTTCTTC. Translation: CAINSLAGGQFF. This sequence joins TRBV10-3 and TRBJ2-1; TRBD2 aligns across 12 bases. Germline V gene data show CDR1 as ENHRY and CDR2 as SYGVKD. This CDR3 has 12 amino acids. V shed 7 bases, J shed 12 bases, and the junction held 4 bases outside the gene matches.

This clone was seen a single time. The rearrangement uses TRBV5-1 and TRBJ2-1; 9 nucleotides agree with TRBD2. CDR3 length: 16 amino acids. Germline CDR1 and CDR2: SGHRS and YFSETQ. The J segment lost 8 bases and the V segment lost 0 bases, leaving 9 bases of the junction unmatched. The CDR3 region has the DNA TGCGCCAGCAGCTTGGATGGCGGGGGGGCAGGGGATGAGCAGTTCTTC. Amino acid sequence: CASSLDGGGAGDEQFF.

V usage is TRBV4-3 and J usage is TRBJ1-6; 7 nucleotides agree with TRBD1. CDR3 length: 19 residues. With V trimmed by 0 bases and J by 1 base, 9 bases remained unmatched. The V gene's germline CDR1 is LGHNA and CDR2 YSLEER. This CDR3 is CASSQEWQGVRSYNSPLHF. Here the CDR3 DNA reads TGCGCCAGCAGCCAAGAGTGGCAGGGGGTGAGGTCCTATAATTCACCCCTCCACTTT.

This sequence joins TRBV5-1 and TRBJ2-2; weak D call: TRBD2 (5 bases). CDR3 length equals 16 residues. Trimming removed 4 bases from V and 5 bases from J, with 18 bases in between. Germline CDR1 is SGHRS and CDR2 is YFSETQ. In DNA form, the CDR3 reads TGCGCCAGCAGCCCTTCTGGCAGGTCGGGGACCGGGGAGCTGTTTTTT. Amino acid sequence: CASSPSGRSGTGELFF.

The chain links TRBV19 to TRBJ2-1, with D perhaps TRBD2 (5 bases). Germline V CDR1 and CDR2: LNHDA, SQIVND (reference sequence). Between the trimmed V and J ends, which lost 8 bases and 1 base, there was a span of 12 bases. The CDR3 runs 14 residues. The CDR3 DNA is TGTGCCAGTCGTCTTAGCGTTTCCTACAATGAGCAGTTCTTC. Translating gives CASRLSVSYNEQFF. Looking up the rest from reference TRBV19 and TRBJ2-1 gives the full variable domain: DGGITQSPKYLFRKEGQNVTLSCEQNLNHDAMYWYRQDPGQGLRLIYYSQIVNDFQKGDIAEGYSVSREKKESFPLTVTSAQKNPTAFYLCASRLSVSYNEQFFGPGTRLTVL.

The chain couples TRBV9 to TRBJ1-5, with D maybe TRBD1 (6 bases). CDR1 and CDR2 (germline): SGDLS, YYNGEE. Trimming pared 5 bases from V and 2 bases from J, leaving 11 bases between. The CDR3 contains 14 residues. The CDR3 reads CASSRDIGNQPQHF. The DNA for the CDR3 is TGTGCCAGCAGTCGGGACATCGGCAATCAGCCCCAGCATTTT.

This chain connects TRBV7-9 to TRBJ2-7, with D perhaps matching TRBD1 (6 bases). CDR3 size: 15 residues. Trimming pared 5 bases from V and 1 base from J, leaving 15 bases between. The germline V gene encodes CDR1 SEHNR and CDR2 FQNEAQ (reference sequence). CDR3 sequence: CASSPIQGQSYEQYF. CDR3 nucleotide sequence: TGTGCCAGCAGCCCGATACAAGGACAGTCCTACGAGCAGTACTTC.

V and J are TRBV21-1 and TRBJ2-4; no check of the table's D call, TRBD1, against the DNA was made. TRBV21-1 is shown as a pseudogene. The CDR3 spans 17 residues. DNA for the CDR3: TGTGCCAGCAGCAATGTGGACAGCCCACTGTCCAAAAACATTCAGTACTTC. It yields the protein CASSNVDSPLSKNIQYF.

The V call is TRBV7-2, the J call TRBJ2-1; 9 bases line up with TRBD2. Germline lookup yields CDR1 SGHTA and CDR2 FQGNSA. V was pared by 5 bases and J by 4 bases, with 9 bases of the junction left unmatched. CDR3 length: 16 residues. CDR3 protein: CASSARLAATYNEQFF. The CDR3 coding sequence is TGTGCCAGCAGCGCCAGACTAGCGGCGACATACAATGAGCAGTTCTTC.

This chain links TRBV18 with TRBJ2-7; 11 bases fit TRBD1. Germline assignment: CDR1 KGHSH and CDR2 LQKENI. The CDR3 is 14 residues long. The V and J ends lost 6 bases and 3 bases, in that order; junction bases with no gene match: 4. The CDR3 DNA is TGTGCCAGCTCGTCCGGGACAGGGGGCTACGAGCAGTACTTC. Its translation is CASSSGTGGYEQYF.

The chain employs TRBV11-2 and TRBJ2-5; 12 positions agree with TRBD2. The germline V gene encodes CDR1 SGHAT and CDR2 FQNNGV. This CDR3 comprises 14 residues. The V segment lost 5 bases and the J segment 3 bases; nucleotides outside the gene matches: 1. CDR3 region: CASSTSGRKETQYF. The CDR3 region has the DNA TGTGCCAGCAGCACTAGCGGGAGGAAAGAGACCCAGTACTTC.

This CDR3 reads CASILASGRINEQFF. DNA for the CDR3: TGTGCCAGCATACTAGCTAGCGGGAGAATCAATGAGCAGTTCTTC. The V call is TRBV28, the J call TRBJ2-1; 10 bases match TRBD2. The V gene end was trimmed by 7 bases and the J gene end by 6 bases; junction bases not matched to a gene: 9. The length of the CDR3 is 15 residues. The V gene's germline CDR1 is MDHEN and CDR2 SYDVKM.

This rearrangement joins TRBV11-2 to TRBJ1-3; tentative D call: TRBD1 (6 bases). V shed 6 bases and J shed 0 bases, with 18 bases lying between them. In germline, CDR1 is SGHAT, CDR2 FQNNGV. The CDR3 consists of 17 residues. CDR3 residues: CASRALRQANSGNTIYF. CDR3 in DNA: TGTGCCAGCAGGGCCTTAAGACAGGCCAACTCTGGAAACACCATATATTTT.